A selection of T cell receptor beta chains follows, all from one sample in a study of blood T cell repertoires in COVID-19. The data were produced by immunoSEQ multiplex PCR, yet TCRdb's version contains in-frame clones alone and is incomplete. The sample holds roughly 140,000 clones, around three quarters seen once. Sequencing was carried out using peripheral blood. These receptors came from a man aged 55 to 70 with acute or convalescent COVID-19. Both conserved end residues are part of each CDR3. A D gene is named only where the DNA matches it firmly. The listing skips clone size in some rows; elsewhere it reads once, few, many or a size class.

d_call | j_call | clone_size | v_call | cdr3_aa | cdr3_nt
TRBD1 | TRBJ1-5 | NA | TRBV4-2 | CASSPNRGLYSNQPQHF | TGTGCCAGCAGCCCAAACAGGGGCCTTTATAGCAATCAGCCCCAGCATTTT
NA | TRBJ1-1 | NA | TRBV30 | CAWSVTPGNTEAFF | TGTGCCTGGAGTGTAACCCCAGGGAACACTGAAGCTTTCTTT
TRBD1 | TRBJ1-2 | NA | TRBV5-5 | CASSRDREYYGYTF | TGTGCCAGCAGCCGGGACAGGGAATACTATGGCTACACCTTC
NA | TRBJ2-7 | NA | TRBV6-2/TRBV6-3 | CASSYRERGYTSYEQYF | TGTGCCAGCAGTTACAGGGAGAGGGGGTATACCTCCTACGAGCAGTACTTC
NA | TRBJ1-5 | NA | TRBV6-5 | CASSYTPDQPQHF | TGTGCCAGCAGTTACACCCCGGATCAGCCCCAGCATTTT
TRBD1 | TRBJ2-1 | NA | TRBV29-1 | CSVTSDRGNEQFF | TGCAGCGTGACATCCGACAGGGGCAATGAGCAGTTCTTC
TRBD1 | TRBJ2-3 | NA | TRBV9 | CASSRTGESTDTQYF | TGTGCCAGCAGCCGCACAGGGGAGAGCACAGATACGCAGTATTTT
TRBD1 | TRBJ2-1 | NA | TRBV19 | CASSIEPGQGASGLVNEQFF | TGTGCCAGTAGTATAGAGCCGGGACAGGGGGCGTCAGGTTTGGTCAATGAGCAGTTCTTC
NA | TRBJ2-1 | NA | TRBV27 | CASSSGTYSYNEQFF | TGTGCCAGCAGTTCCGGGACTTACTCCTACAATGAGCAGTTCTTC
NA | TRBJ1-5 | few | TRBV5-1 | CASSWAGDSNQPQHF | TGCGCCAGCAGCTGGGCAGGGGATAGCAATCAGCCCCAGCATTTT
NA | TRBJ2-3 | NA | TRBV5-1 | CASSPWKAGTDTQYF | TGCGCCAGCAGCCCTTGGAAAGCGGGCACAGATACGCAGTATTTT
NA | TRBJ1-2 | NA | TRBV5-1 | CASSLGGGGGGYTF | TGCGCCAGCAGCTTGGGTGGCGGAGGCGGTGGCTACACCTTC
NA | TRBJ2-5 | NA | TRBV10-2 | CASTDRSRQETQYF | TGCGCCAGCACAGACAGGTCTAGGCAAGAGACCCAGTACTTC
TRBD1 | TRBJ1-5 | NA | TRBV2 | CANSTGTGSFQPQHF | TGTGCCAACAGTACCGGGACAGGGAGCTTTCAGCCCCAGCATTTT
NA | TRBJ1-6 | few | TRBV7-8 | CASSLVQGWGSPLHF | TGTGCCAGCAGCTTAGTGCAGGGCTGGGGTTCACCCCTCCACTTT
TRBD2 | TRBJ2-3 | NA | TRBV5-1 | CATAPGTSSIFSTDTQYF | TGCGCCACCGCCCCCGGGACTAGCTCCATTTTTTCCACAGATACGCAGTATTTT
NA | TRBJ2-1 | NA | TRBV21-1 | CASSRGTSGRSNEQFF | TGTGCCAGCAGCAGAGGGACTAGCGGGAGGTCCAATGAGCAGTTCTTC
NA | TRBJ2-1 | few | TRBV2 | CASRQSVGSYNEQFF | TGTGCCAGCAGACAGTCCGTTGGGTCCTACAATGAGCAGTTCTTC
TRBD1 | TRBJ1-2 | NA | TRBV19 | CASSINGGTGGGYTF | TGTGCCAGTAGTATTAACGGGGGGACAGGCGGCGGCTACACCTTC
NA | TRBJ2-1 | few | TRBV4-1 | CASSQVDRTYNEQFF | TGCGCCAGCAGCCAAGTCGACAGGACTTACAATGAGCAGTTCTTC
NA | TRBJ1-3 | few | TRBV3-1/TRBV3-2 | CASSPSGNTIYF | TGTGCCAGCAGCCCTTCTGGAAACACCATATATTTT
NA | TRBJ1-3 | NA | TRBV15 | CATSRDVSGNTIYF | TGTGCCACCAGCAGAGACGTATCCGGAAACACCATATATTTT
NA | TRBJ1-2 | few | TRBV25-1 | CASSEVAVYGYTF | TGTGCCAGCAGTGAAGTGGCAGTCTATGGCTACACCTTC
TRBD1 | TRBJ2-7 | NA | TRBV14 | CASSLRDRDYEQYF | TGTGCCAGCAGCCTACGGGACAGGGACTACGAGCAGTACTTC
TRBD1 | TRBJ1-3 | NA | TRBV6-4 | CASSAGTGSNTIYF | TGTGCCAGCAGCGCCGGGACAGGGTCAAACACCATATATTTT
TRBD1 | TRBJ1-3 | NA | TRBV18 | CASSPPNRQGSGNTIYF | TGTGCCAGCTCACCCCCTAACCGACAGGGCTCTGGAAACACCATATATTTT
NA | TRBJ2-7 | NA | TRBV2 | CAINTGTSYEQYF | TGTGCCATCAACACCGGGACAAGCTACGAGCAGTACTTC
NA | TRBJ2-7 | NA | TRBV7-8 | CASSPEVGEQYF | TGTGCCAGCAGCCCTGAGGTGGGCGAGCAGTACTTC
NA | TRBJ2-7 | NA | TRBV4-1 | CASSQGRAFQYEQYF | TGCGCCAGCAGCCAAGGCAGGGCTTTTCAATACGAGCAGTACTTC
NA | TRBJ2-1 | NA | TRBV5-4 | CASSRKGGMSSYNEQFF | TGTGCCAGCAGCCGGAAGGGCGGGATGAGCTCCTACAATGAGCAGTTCTTC
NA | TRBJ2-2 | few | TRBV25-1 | CASSEWGLNGELFF | TGTGCCAGCAGTGAATGGGGACTGAACGGGGAGCTGTTTTTT
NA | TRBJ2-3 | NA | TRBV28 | CASSLPGVGTDTQYF | TGTGCCAGCAGTTTACCAGGGGTGGGCACAGATACGCAGTATTTT
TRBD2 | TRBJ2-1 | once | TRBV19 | CASSIPSGKHYNEQFF | TGTGCCAGTAGTATTCCTAGCGGGAAACATTACAATGAGCAGTTCTTC
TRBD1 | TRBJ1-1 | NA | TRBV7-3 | CASSQGTGVLTEAFF | TGTGCCAGCAGCCAAGGGACAGGGGTGCTCACTGAAGCTTTCTTT
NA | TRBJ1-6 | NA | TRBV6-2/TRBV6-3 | CASSSPYLGGSPLHF | TGTGCCAGCAGTTCGCCTTATCTCGGGGGTTCACCCCTCCACTTT
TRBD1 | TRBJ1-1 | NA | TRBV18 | CASLPDRANTEAFF | TGTGCCAGCCTCCCAGACAGGGCTAACACTGAAGCTTTCTTT
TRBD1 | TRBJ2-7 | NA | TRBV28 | CASSPGQGANEQYF | TGTGCCAGCAGCCCGGGACAGGGGGCGAACGAGCAGTACTTC
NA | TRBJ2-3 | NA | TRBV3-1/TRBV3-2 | CASSQAPSPGQSDTQYF | TGTGCCAGCAGCCAAGCCCCGAGTCCCGGACAGTCAGATACGCAGTATTTT
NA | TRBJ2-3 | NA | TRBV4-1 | CASSQPRPRGTDTQYF | TGCGCCAGCAGCCAGCCCAGGCCGCGGGGCACAGATACGCAGTATTTT
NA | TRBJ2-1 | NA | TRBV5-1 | CASGPLRPGVRNEQFF | TGCGCCAGCGGTCCCCTGCGGCCAGGGGTGAGGAATGAGCAGTTCTTC
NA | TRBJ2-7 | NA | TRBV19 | CASSNHRLQYF | TGTGCCAGTAGTAACCACAGATTACAGTACTTC
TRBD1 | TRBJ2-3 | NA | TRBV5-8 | CASSLGQGSSTDTQYF | TGTGCCAGCAGCTTAGGACAGGGGTCTAGCACAGATACGCAGTATTTT
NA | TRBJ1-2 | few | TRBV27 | CASTSSGRLDYGYTF | TGTGCCAGCACCTCCTCTGGCAGGTTGGACTATGGCTACACCTTC
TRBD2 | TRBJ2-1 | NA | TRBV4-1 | CASRQWVAGGGNEQFF | TGCGCCAGCAGACAGTGGGTAGCGGGAGGAGGCAATGAGCAGTTCTTC
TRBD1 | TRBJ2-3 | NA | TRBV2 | CASNGQGPDTQYF | TGTGCCAGCAACGGACAGGGTCCAGATACGCAGTATTTT
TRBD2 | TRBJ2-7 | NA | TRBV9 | CASSVAAGVTYEQYF | TGTGCCAGCAGCGTAGCGGCGGGAGTCACCTACGAGCAGTACTTC
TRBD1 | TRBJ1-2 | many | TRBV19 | CASSMRQGWVYGYTF | TGTGCCAGTAGTATGAGACAGGGATGGGTCTATGGCTACACCTTC
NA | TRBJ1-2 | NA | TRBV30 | CAWSVPPMEGYTF | TGTGCCTGGAGTGTACCACCGATGGAGGGCTACACCTTC
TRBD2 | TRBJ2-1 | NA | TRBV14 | CASSQYSGTTNNEQFF | TGTGCCAGCAGCCAATATTCCGGGACTACCAACAATGAGCAGTTCTTC